Listed below are T cell receptor beta chains from one sample, sequenced in a study of vaccination effects on CD4 cells after COVID-19. These receptors are not linked to any known antigen. Sequenced by immunoSEQ multiplex PCR; TCRdb stores in-frame clones only, minus some. The sample includes some 60,000 clones, more than 70% of them seen just once. The material sequenced was CD4+ T cells from PBMCs cultured with HCoV-NL63 spike peptides, taken before COVID-19 vaccination. The receptor set was obtained from a human donor who received a COVID-19 vaccine. CDR3s include the opening cysteine and the closing phenylalanine or tryptophan. A D gene is named only where the DNA matches it firmly. The size of a clone is reported for some rows only, either as once, few or many, or as a class for expanded clones.

CDR3nt: TGTGCCAGCCGATGGACTAGCGGGGGGCCCCAGTACTTC
CDR3aa: CASRWTSGGPQYF
v_gene: TRBV13
abundance: -
d_gene: TRBD2
j_gene: TRBJ2-5

CDR3nt: TGTGCCTGGAGTACCGGGACAGGGCTTAACACCGGGGAGCTGTTTTTT
CDR3aa: CAWSTGTGLNTGELFF
v_gene: TRBV30
abundance: -
d_gene: TRBD1
j_gene: TRBJ2-2

CDR3nt: TGTGCCAGCAGTGAAACTCCAGGAAACACCGGGGAGCTGTTTTTT
CDR3aa: CASSETPGNTGELFF
v_gene: TRBV2
abundance: once
d_gene: -
j_gene: TRBJ2-2

CDR3nt: TGTGCCAGTAGTGTCACGGGGGCTGACACTGAAGCTTTCTTT
CDR3aa: CASSVTGADTEAFF
v_gene: TRBV19
abundance: -
d_gene: -
j_gene: TRBJ1-1

CDR3nt: TGTGCCACCAGTGTTGGGCAAAGCGGCCCAGATACGCAGTATTTT
CDR3aa: CATSVGQSGPDTQYF
v_gene: TRBV24-1
abundance: -
d_gene: -
j_gene: TRBJ2-3

CDR3nt: TGTGCCAGCACTACCACATGGACAGGGAGCTATACGCAGTATTTT
CDR3aa: CASTTTWTGSYTQYF
v_gene: TRBV28
abundance: -
d_gene: TRBD1
j_gene: TRBJ2-3

CDR3nt: TGTGCCAGCAGCTTAAAGGGGCGGGGGCCGGGGGCAGATACGCAGTATTTT
CDR3aa: CASSLKGRGPGADTQYF
v_gene: TRBV7-2
abundance: -
d_gene: -
j_gene: TRBJ2-3

CDR3nt: TGTGCCAGCAGCTTAGAATCCAGCGGATACAATGAGCAGTTCTTC
CDR3aa: CASSLESSGYNEQFF
v_gene: TRBV5-5
abundance: -
d_gene: -
j_gene: TRBJ2-1

CDR3nt: TGTGCCACCAGCAGAGCAGGGGTTGGAAACACCATATATTTT
CDR3aa: CATSRAGVGNTIYF
v_gene: TRBV15
abundance: few
d_gene: -
j_gene: TRBJ1-3

CDR3nt: TGCGCCAGCAGCTTGGCCAACGGACTCATTGGGAACATTCAGTACTTC
CDR3aa: CASSLANGLIGNIQYF
v_gene: TRBV5-1
abundance: once
d_gene: -
j_gene: TRBJ2-4

CDR3nt: TGTGCCAGCAGTCTTGCACCGGGACAGGGGAATGGCTACACCTTC
CDR3aa: CASSLAPGQGNGYTF
v_gene: TRBV6-4
abundance: few
d_gene: TRBD1
j_gene: TRBJ1-2

CDR3nt: TGTGCCAGCTCACTGGGACAGGATGAAAAACTGTTTTTT
CDR3aa: CASSLGQDEKLFF
v_gene: TRBV18
abundance: -
d_gene: TRBD1
j_gene: TRBJ1-4

CDR3nt: TGTGCCAGCAGTGAAAGGGGGGTTAGCAATCAGCCCCAGCATTTT
CDR3aa: CASSERGVSNQPQHF
v_gene: TRBV2
abundance: -
d_gene: -
j_gene: TRBJ1-5

CDR3nt: TGCGCCAGCAGCTCTCAGCCAGGGGTTGCCAAAAACATTCAGTACTTC
CDR3aa: CASSSQPGVAKNIQYF
v_gene: TRBV5-1
abundance: -
d_gene: -
j_gene: TRBJ2-4

CDR3nt: TGTGCCTGGAGTATCGGCGGGGGATGGTACTACTTC
CDR3aa: CAWSIGGGWYYF
v_gene: TRBV30
abundance: -
d_gene: TRBD2
j_gene: TRBJ2-5

CDR3nt: TGCGCCAGCAGCCCCACGGGGAACACTGAAGCTTTCTTT
CDR3aa: CASSPTGNTEAFF
v_gene: TRBV4-1
abundance: -
d_gene: -
j_gene: TRBJ1-1

CDR3nt: TGTGCCATCAGTACAGGACAGGCCCAAAATTCACCCCTCCACTTT
CDR3aa: CAISTGQAQNSPLHF
v_gene: TRBV10-3
abundance: -
d_gene: TRBD1
j_gene: TRBJ1-6

CDR3nt: TGTGCCAGCAGCTTAGGAGGGAACTATGGCTACACCTTC
CDR3aa: CASSLGGNYGYTF
v_gene: TRBV7-6
abundance: -
d_gene: -
j_gene: TRBJ1-2

CDR3nt: TGTGCCAGCAGCTCCACACGGAACACCGGGGAGCTGTTTTTT
CDR3aa: CASSSTRNTGELFF
v_gene: TRBV5-4
abundance: -
d_gene: -
j_gene: TRBJ2-2

CDR3nt: TGCAGCGTTGTCGGAGACGTTGAAGCTTTCTTT
CDR3aa: CSVVGDVEAFF
v_gene: TRBV29-1
abundance: -
d_gene: -
j_gene: TRBJ1-1

CDR3nt: TGTGCCAGCAGCTTACTCACCTACTCTGCGGGGAGGCACAATGAGCAGTTCTTC
CDR3aa: CASSLLTYSAGRHNEQFF
v_gene: TRBV7-2
abundance: -
d_gene: -
j_gene: TRBJ2-1

CDR3nt: TGTGCCACCAGTGACACGGACCTCAATGAGCAGTTCTTC
CDR3aa: CATSDTDLNEQFF
v_gene: TRBV24-1
abundance: -
d_gene: -
j_gene: TRBJ2-1

CDR3nt: TGCGGGGAGAATCCAGATACGCAGTATTTT
CDR3aa: CGENPDTQYF
v_gene: TRBV20-1
abundance: -
d_gene: -
j_gene: TRBJ2-3

CDR3nt: TGCGCCAGCAGAAACAGGGGGCAGGATAATGAAAAACTGTTTTTT
CDR3aa: CASRNRGQDNEKLFF
v_gene: TRBV5-1
abundance: -
d_gene: TRBD1
j_gene: TRBJ1-4

CDR3nt: TGTGCCAGCAGCCAAGATAATTGGAGCTCTGGAAACACCATATATTTT
CDR3aa: CASSQDNWSSGNTIYF
v_gene: TRBV3-1/TRBV3-2
abundance: -
d_gene: -
j_gene: TRBJ1-3

CDR3nt: TGTGCCAGTAGGGAGCGGGGGGACGTCGGCAATGAGCAGTTCTTC
CDR3aa: CASRERGDVGNEQFF
v_gene: TRBV19
abundance: -
d_gene: TRBD2
j_gene: TRBJ2-1

CDR3nt: TGTGCCAGCAGCCCAACAGGGTTCGAGGTCTTGTGGGGCTACACCTTC
CDR3aa: CASSPTGFEVLWGYTF
v_gene: TRBV7-8
abundance: -
d_gene: -
j_gene: TRBJ1-2

CDR3nt: TGCGCCAGCAGTCTCACGGGGGGGTGGGGCCAAGAGACCCAGTACTTC
CDR3aa: CASSLTGGWGQETQYF
v_gene: TRBV4-1
abundance: -
d_gene: TRBD2
j_gene: TRBJ2-5

CDR3nt: TGTGCCAGCTCACAGCAGGGGAGTGAAAAACTGTTTTTT
CDR3aa: CASSQQGSEKLFF
v_gene: TRBV18
abundance: once
d_gene: -
j_gene: TRBJ1-4

CDR3nt: TGTGCCAGCGGGGTCCGGGCCCCAGATACGCAGTATTTT
CDR3aa: CASGVRAPDTQYF
v_gene: TRBV2
abundance: -
d_gene: -
j_gene: TRBJ2-3

CDR3nt: TGTGCCAGCAGTGAGTTTTTTGAGGGCTTGCAGTTCTTC
CDR3aa: CASSEFFEGLQFF
v_gene: TRBV2
abundance: -
d_gene: -
j_gene: TRBJ2-1

CDR3nt: TGTGCCAGCAGTCAGGGACTAGCGGGGGGGCGGACCGGGGAGCTGTTTTTT
CDR3aa: CASSQGLAGGRTGELFF
v_gene: TRBV6-6
abundance: -
d_gene: TRBD2
j_gene: TRBJ2-2

CDR3nt: TGTGCCAGCAGCCAACGGGGGGGCCATGAAAAACTGTTTTTT
CDR3aa: CASSQRGGHEKLFF
v_gene: TRBV3-1/TRBV3-2
abundance: -
d_gene: -
j_gene: TRBJ1-4

CDR3nt: TGTGCCAGCAGTTACTCGGCCAGCGGGGAAGAGACCCAGTACTTC
CDR3aa: CASSYSASGEETQYF
v_gene: TRBV6-5
abundance: -
d_gene: TRBD2
j_gene: TRBJ2-5

CDR3nt: TGTGCCAGCAGCCGGATCGGGGAGCTGTTTTTT
CDR3aa: CASSRIGELFF
v_gene: TRBV4-2
abundance: -
d_gene: -
j_gene: TRBJ2-2

CDR3nt: TGTGCCAGCAGTTTATCAGCAACTGGCTACACCTTC
CDR3aa: CASSLSATGYTF
v_gene: TRBV28
abundance: -
d_gene: -
j_gene: TRBJ1-2